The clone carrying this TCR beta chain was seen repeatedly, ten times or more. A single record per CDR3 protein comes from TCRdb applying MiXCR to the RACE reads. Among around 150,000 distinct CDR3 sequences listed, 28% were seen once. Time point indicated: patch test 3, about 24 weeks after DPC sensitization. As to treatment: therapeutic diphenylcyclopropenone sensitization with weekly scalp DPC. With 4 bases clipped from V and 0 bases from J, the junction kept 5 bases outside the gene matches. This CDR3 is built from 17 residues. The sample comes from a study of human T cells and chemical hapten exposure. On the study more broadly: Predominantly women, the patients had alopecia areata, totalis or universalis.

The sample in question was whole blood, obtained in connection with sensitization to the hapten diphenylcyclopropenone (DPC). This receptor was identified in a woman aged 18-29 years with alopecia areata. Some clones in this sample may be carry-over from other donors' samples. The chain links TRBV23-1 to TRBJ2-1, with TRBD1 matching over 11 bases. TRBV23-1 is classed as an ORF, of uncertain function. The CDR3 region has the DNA TGCGCCAGCAGTCTTGCCGGGACAGGGGGCTCCTACAATGAGCAGTTCTTC. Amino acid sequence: CASSLAGTGGSYNEQFF.